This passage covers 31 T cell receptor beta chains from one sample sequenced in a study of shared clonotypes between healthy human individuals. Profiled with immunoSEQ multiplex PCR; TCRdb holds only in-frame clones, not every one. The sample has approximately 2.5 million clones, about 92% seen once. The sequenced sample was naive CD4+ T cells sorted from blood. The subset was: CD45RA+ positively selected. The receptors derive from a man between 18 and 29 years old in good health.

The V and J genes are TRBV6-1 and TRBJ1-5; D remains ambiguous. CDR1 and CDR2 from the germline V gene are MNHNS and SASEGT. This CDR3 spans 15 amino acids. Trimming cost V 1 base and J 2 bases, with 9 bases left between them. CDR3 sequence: CASSEVLSGNQPQHF. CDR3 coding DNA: TGTGCCAGCAGTGAAGTCCTAAGTGGCAATCAGCCCCAGCATTTT.

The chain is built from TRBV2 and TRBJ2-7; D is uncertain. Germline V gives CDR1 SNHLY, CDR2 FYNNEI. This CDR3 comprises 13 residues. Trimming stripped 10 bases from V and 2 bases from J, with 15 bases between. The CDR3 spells CATTGPFTYEQYF. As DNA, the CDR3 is TGTGCCACCACCGGGCCCTTCACCTACGAGCAGTACTTC.

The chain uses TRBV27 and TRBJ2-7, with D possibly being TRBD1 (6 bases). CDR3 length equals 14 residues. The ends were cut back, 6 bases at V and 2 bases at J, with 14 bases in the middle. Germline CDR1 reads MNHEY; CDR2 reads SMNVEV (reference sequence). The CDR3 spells CASSYRVFPYEQYF. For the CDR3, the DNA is TGTGCCAGCAGCTACAGGGTTTTCCCCTACGAGCAGTACTTC.

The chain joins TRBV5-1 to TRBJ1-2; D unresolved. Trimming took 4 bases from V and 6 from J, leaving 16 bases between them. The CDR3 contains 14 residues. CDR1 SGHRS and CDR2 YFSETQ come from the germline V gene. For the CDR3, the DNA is TGCGCCAGCAGCCCTGAGTCGGGGAGCCATGGCTACACCTTC. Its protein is CASSPESGSHGYTF. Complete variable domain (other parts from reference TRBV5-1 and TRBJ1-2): KAGVTQTPRYLIKTRGQQVTLSCSPISGHRSVSWYQQTPGQGLQFLFEYFSETQRNKGNFPGRFSGRQFSNSRSEMNVSTLELGDSALYLCASSPESGSHGYTFGSGTRLTVV.

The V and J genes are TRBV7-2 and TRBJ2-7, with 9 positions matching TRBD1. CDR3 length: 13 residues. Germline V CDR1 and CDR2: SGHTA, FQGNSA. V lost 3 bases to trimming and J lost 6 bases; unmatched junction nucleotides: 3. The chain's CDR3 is CASSFDRGSEQYF. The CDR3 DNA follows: TGTGCCAGCAGCTTTGACAGGGGGAGCGAGCAGTACTTC.

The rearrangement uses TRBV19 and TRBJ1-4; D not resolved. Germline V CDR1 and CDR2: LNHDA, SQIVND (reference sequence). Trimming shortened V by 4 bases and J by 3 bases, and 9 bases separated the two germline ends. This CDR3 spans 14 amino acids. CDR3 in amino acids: CASSRGSPNEKLFF. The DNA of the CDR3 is TGTGCCAGTAGTAGGGGATCGCCTAATGAAAAACTGTTTTTT.

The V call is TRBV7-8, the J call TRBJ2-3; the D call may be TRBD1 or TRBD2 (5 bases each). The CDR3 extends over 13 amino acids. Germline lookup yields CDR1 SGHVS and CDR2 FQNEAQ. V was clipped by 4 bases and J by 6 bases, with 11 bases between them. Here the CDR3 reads CASSWGREDTQYF. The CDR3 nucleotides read TGTGCCAGCAGCTGGGGCAGGGAGGATACGCAGTATTTT.

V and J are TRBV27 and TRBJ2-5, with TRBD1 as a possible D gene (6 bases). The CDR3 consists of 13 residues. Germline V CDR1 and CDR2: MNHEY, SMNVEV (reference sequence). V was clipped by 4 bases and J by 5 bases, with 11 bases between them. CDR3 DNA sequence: TGTGCCAGCAGTTCCAGGGGTTGGGAGACCCAGTACTTC. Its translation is CASSSRGWETQYF.

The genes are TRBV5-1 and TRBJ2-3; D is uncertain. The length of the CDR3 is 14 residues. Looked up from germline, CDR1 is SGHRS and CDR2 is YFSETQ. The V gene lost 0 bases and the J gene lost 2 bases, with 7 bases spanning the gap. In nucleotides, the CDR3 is TGCGCCAGCAGCTTGGGTGCCCACACAGATACGCAGTATTTT. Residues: CASSLGAHTDTQYF. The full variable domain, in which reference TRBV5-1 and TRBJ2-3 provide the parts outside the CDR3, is KAGVTQTPRYLIKTRGQQVTLSCSPISGHRSVSWYQQTPGQGLQFLFEYFSETQRNKGNFPGRFSGRQFSNSRSEMNVSTLELGDSALYLCASSLGAHTDTQYFGPGTRLTVL.

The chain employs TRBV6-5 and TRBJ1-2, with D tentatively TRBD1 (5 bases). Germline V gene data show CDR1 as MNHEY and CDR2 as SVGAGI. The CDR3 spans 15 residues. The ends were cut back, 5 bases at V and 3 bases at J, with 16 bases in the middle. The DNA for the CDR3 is TGTGCCAGCAGTAAGCGACCAGGGACGGACTATGGCTACACCTTC. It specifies CASSKRPGTDYGYTF.

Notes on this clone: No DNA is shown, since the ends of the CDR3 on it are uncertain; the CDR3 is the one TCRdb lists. The CDR3 protein is CASGLWGGGIHF. The gene calls are TRBV12-5 and TRBJ2-7. Per germline, CDR1 LGHNT and CDR2 FRNRAP. The CDR3 spans 12 residues, counting both ends.

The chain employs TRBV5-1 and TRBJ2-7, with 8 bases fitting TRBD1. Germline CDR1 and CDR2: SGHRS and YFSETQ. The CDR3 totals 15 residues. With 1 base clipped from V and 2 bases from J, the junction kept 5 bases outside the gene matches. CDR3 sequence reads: CASSLTPGGPYEQYF. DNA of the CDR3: TGCGCCAGCAGCTTGACGCCAGGGGGCCCCTACGAGCAGTACTTC.

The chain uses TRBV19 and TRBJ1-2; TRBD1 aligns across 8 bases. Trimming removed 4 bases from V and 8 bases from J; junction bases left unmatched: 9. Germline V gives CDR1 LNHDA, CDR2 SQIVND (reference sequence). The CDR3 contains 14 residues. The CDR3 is CASSRGQESGGYTF. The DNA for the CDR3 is TGTGCCAGTAGTAGGGGACAGGAGAGTGGCGGCTACACCTTC.

The CDR3 protein is CASSLDMGDEQFF. Here the CDR3 DNA reads TGTGCCAGCAGCTTAGATATGGGGGATGAGCAGTTCTTC. The J gene is TRBJ2-1, the V gene TRBV11-2, with D perhaps given as TRBD1 or TRBD2 (5 bases each). Per the germline V gene, CDR1 is SGHAT and CDR2 is FQNNGV. The length of the CDR3 is 13 residues. V was trimmed by 0 bases and J by 8 bases, leaving 8 bases between them.

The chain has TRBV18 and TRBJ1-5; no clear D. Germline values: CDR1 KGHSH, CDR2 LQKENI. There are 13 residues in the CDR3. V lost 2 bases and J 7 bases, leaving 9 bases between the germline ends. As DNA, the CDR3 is TGTGCCAGCTCACCAGGGTCTATGCAGCCCCAGCATTTT. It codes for CASSPGSMQPQHF.

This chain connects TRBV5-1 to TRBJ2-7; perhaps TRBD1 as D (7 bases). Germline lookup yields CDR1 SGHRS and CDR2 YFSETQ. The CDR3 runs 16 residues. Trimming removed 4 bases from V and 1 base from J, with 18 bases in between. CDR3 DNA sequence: TGCGCCAGCAGCGAGCAGGGGGGACTGTCTTCCTACGAGCAGTACTTC. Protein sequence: CASSEQGGLSSYEQYF.

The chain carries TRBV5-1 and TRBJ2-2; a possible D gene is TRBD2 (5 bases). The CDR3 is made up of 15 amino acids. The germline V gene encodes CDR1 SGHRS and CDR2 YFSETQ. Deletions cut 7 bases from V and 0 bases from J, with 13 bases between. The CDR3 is CASHQLAPNTGELFF. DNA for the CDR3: TGCGCCAGCCATCAGCTAGCCCCGAACACCGGGGAGCTGTTTTTT. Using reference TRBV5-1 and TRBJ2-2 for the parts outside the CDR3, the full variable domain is KAGVTQTPRYLIKTRGQQVTLSCSPISGHRSVSWYQQTPGQGLQFLFEYFSETQRNKGNFPGRFSGRQFSNSRSEMNVSTLELGDSALYLCASHQLAPNTGELFFGEGSRLTVL.

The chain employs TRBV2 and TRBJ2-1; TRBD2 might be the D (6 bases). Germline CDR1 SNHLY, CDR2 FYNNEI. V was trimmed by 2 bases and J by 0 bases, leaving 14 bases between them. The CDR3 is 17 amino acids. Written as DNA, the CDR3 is TGTGCCAGCAGTGAATGGGTCCCCGGGAGCTCCTACAATGAGCAGTTCTTC. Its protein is CASSEWVPGSSYNEQFF.

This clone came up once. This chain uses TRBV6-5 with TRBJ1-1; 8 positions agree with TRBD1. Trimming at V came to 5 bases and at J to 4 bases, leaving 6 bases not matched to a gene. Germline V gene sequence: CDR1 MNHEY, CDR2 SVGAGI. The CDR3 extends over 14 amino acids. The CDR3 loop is CASSEGTGGTEAFF. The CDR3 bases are TGTGCCAGCAGTGAAGGAACAGGGGGCACTGAAGCTTTCTTT.

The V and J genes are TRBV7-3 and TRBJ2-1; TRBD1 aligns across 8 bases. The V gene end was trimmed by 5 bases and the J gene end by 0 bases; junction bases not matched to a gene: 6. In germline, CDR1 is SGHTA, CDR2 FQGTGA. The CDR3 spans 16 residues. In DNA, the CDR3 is TGTGCCAGCAGCGGGACAGGAGACAACTCCTACAATGAGCAGTTCTTC. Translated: CASSGTGDNSYNEQFF.

The CDR3 is CAWSIGAGTTGELFF. CDR3 DNA sequence: TGTGCCTGGAGTATAGGAGCAGGGACCACCGGGGAGCTGTTTTTT. The chain is built from TRBV30 and TRBJ2-2; the D gene could be TRBD1 or TRBD2 (5 bases each). The CDR3 loop spans 15 amino acids. Trimming took off 2 bases at V and 4 bases at J, with 14 bases between the two ends. The germline gives CDR1 GTSNPN, CDR2 SVGIG (reference sequence).

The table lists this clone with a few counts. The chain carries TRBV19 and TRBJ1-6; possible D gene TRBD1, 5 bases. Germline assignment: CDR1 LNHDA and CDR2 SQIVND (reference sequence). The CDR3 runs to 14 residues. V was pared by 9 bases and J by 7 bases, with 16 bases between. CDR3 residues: CASEFGTANSPLHF. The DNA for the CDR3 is TGTGCCAGCGAATTCGGGACGGCAAATTCACCCCTCCACTTT.

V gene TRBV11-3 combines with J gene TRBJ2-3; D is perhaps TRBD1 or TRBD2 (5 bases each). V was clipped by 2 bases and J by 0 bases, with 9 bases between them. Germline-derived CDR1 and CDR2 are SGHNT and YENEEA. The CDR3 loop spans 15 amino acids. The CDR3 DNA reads TGTGCCAGCAGCTTATGGGGGTTTAGCACAGATACGCAGTATTTT. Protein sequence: CASSLWGFSTDTQYF.

CDR3 region: CASSQDWVREGAVEQYF. In DNA form, the CDR3 reads TGCGCCAGCAGCCAAGATTGGGTGAGAGAGGGGGCAGTCGAGCAGTACTTC. The rearrangement joins TRBV4-3 to TRBJ2-7; the match to TRBD1 covers 7 bases. Per germline, CDR1 LGHNA and CDR2 YSLEER. The CDR3 is 17 amino acids. V dropped 0 bases and J dropped 6; count of bases not matched to a gene: 14.

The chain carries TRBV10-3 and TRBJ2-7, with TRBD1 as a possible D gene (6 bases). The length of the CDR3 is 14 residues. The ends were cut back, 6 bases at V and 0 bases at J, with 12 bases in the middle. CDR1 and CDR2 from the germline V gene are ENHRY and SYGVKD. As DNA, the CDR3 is TGTGCCATCAGCCCAGGGGTGGCCTCCTACGAGCAGTACTTC. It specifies CAISPGVASYEQYF.

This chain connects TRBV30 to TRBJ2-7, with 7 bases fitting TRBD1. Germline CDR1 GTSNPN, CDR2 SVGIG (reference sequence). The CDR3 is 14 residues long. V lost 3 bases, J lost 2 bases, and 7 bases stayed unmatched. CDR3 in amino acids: CAWRRQGMTYEQYF. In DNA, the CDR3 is TGTGCCTGGAGGCGACAGGGAATGACCTACGAGCAGTACTTC.

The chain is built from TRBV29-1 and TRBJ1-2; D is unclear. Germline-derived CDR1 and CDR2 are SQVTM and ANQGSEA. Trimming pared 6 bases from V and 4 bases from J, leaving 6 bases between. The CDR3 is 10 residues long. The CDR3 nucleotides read TGCAGCGTCTACAGCTATGGCTACACCTTC. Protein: CSVYSYGYTF.

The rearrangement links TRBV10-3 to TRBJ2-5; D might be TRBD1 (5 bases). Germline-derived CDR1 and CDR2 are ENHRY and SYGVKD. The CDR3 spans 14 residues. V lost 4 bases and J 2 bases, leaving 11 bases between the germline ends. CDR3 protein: CAISVGRRQETQYF. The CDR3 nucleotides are TGTGCCATCAGTGTGGGGCGCCGACAAGAGACCCAGTACTTC.

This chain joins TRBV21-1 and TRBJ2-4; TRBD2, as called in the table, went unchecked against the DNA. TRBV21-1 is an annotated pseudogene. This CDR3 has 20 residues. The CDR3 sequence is CASSKSGPSGRTSLKNIQYF. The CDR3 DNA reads TGTGCCAGCAGCAAATCGGGGCCTAGCGGGAGGACTAGCCTCAAAAACATTCAGTACTTC.

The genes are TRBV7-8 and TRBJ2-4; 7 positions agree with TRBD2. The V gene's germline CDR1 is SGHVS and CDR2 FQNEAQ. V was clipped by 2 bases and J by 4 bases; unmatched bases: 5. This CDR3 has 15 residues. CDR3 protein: CASSLKRDLKNIQYF. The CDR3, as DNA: TGTGCCAGCAGCTTAAAGCGGGACTTAAAAAACATTCAGTACTTC.

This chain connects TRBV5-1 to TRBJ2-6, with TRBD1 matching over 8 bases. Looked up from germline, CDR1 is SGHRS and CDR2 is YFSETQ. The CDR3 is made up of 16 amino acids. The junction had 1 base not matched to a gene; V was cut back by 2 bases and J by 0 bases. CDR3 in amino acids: CASSFGTGSGANVLTF. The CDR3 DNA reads TGCGCCAGCAGCTTCGGGACAGGCTCTGGGGCCAACGTCCTGACTTTC.